These T cell receptor beta chains were read from a single sample in a study of CD8 T cells in Susac syndrome. In TCRdb, the immunoSEQ multiplex PCR reads were re-called with MiXCR into one record per CDR3 protein. The sample lists about 100,000 distinct CDR3 sequences; about 96% were seen once. The sequencing sample was made of CD8+ T cells from PBMCs. These receptors all come from a human donor with Susac syndrome. CDR3s include the opening cysteine and the closing phenylalanine or tryptophan.

j_call: TRBJ2-3; v_call: TRBV20-1; cdr3_aa: CSAFGTGGNTDTQYF
j_call: TRBJ2-1; v_call: TRBV5-1; cdr3_aa: CASSPDGPPYNEQFF
j_call: TRBJ2-6; v_call: TRBV9; cdr3_aa: CASSVEFTGLPGANVLTF
j_call: TRBJ2-1; v_call: TRBV27; cdr3_aa: CASSLSFAPSYNEQFF
j_call: TRBJ1-2; v_call: TRBV6-1; cdr3_aa: CASSDVIRGADGYTF
j_call: TRBJ2-1; v_call: TRBV7-2; cdr3_aa: CASRRRGNEQFF
j_call: TRBJ1-2; v_call: TRBV6-5; cdr3_aa: CASSPGADYGYTF
j_call: TRBJ2-7; v_call: TRBV5-6; cdr3_aa: CASSFITELVEYF
j_call: TRBJ2-3; v_call: TRBV5-1; cdr3_aa: CASSSGPATQYF
j_call: TRBJ1-1; v_call: TRBV20-1; cdr3_aa: CSARETGGSEAFF
j_call: TRBJ1-1; v_call: TRBV12-3/TRBV12-4; cdr3_aa: CASSFTVNTEAFF
j_call: TRBJ2-2; v_call: TRBV2; cdr3_aa: CASAANTGELFF
j_call: TRBJ1-1; v_call: TRBV3-1; cdr3_aa: CASSQLGTFF
j_call: TRBJ2-7; v_call: TRBV6-2/TRBV6-3; cdr3_aa: CASSPNIQQGYEQYF
j_call: TRBJ2-5; v_call: TRBV27; cdr3_aa: CASSHTRASGSETQYF
j_call: TRBJ1-2; v_call: TRBV20-1; cdr3_aa: CSAKAQGGGGYTF
j_call: TRBJ2-7; v_call: TRBV20-1; cdr3_aa: CSAREELTYEQYF
j_call: TRBJ2-7; v_call: TRBV25-1; cdr3_aa: CASSGGDREWDEQYF
j_call: TRBJ1-1; v_call: TRBV4-1; cdr3_aa: CASSQPTGTNTEAFF
j_call: TRBJ1-2; v_call: TRBV7-9; cdr3_aa: CASRGTGGPHGYTF
j_call: TRBJ1-4; v_call: TRBV7-9; cdr3_aa: CASSTAGNNEKLFF
j_call: TRBJ2-1; v_call: TRBV15; cdr3_aa: CATRESHEQFF
j_call: TRBJ1-1; v_call: TRBV6-6; cdr3_aa: CASSYGDRVDTEAFF
j_call: TRBJ2-3; v_call: TRBV7-8; cdr3_aa: CASSLVGSTDTQYF
j_call: TRBJ2-5; v_call: TRBV29-1; cdr3_aa: CSVRTGAWETQYF
j_call: TRBJ2-3; v_call: TRBV24-1; cdr3_aa: CATSENTRTDTQYF
j_call: TRBJ1-1; v_call: TRBV29-1; cdr3_aa: CSVDNRQGNTEAFF
j_call: TRBJ2-2; v_call: TRBV7-2; cdr3_aa: CASSLGMTRELFF
j_call: TRBJ2-7; v_call: TRBV25-1; cdr3_aa: CASSEYNSADEQYF
j_call: TRBJ2-5; v_call: TRBV29-1; cdr3_aa: CSVEGEVGQETQYF
j_call: TRBJ1-1; v_call: TRBV10-2; cdr3_aa: CASKAGWETEAFF
j_call: TRBJ2-2; v_call: TRBV4-1; cdr3_aa: CASSQGQVTGELFF
j_call: TRBJ2-1; v_call: TRBV29-1; cdr3_aa: CSFRGLELLDNEQFF
j_call: TRBJ2-3; v_call: TRBV27; cdr3_aa: CARNYDRGPPDTQYF
j_call: TRBJ2-5; v_call: TRBV29-1; cdr3_aa: CSVNPGVQETQYF
j_call: TRBJ2-7; v_call: TRBV19; cdr3_aa: CASSMEGGDYEQYF
j_call: TRBJ2-1; v_call: TRBV7-9; cdr3_aa: CASSPTTPSSYNEQFF
j_call: TRBJ2-7; v_call: TRBV27; cdr3_aa: CASSDRLAPSYEQYF
j_call: TRBJ2-7; v_call: TRBV2; cdr3_aa: CASGGWEVYF
j_call: TRBJ2-1; v_call: TRBV6-4; cdr3_aa: CASSDGDATLGRQFF
j_call: TRBJ1-2; v_call: TRBV14; cdr3_aa: CASSQGQGLYYGYTF
j_call: TRBJ1-1; v_call: TRBV5-1; cdr3_aa: CASSEGGEAFF